This record covers a single TCR beta chain. Only in-frame clones appear in the TCRdb table, and some are missing; sequencing was by immunoSEQ multiplex PCR. The sample consists of about 100,000 clones, approximately 91% of them appearing once. This sample stems from a study of OX40 agonist ivuxolimab in advanced cancers. Study summary: In three patients, partial responses were observed, one with hepatocellular carcinoma and two with cutaneous melanoma.

Germline V CDR1 and CDR2: LGHNA, YNFKEQ. The CDR3 is 15 amino acids. Trimming removed 0 bases at V and 5 bases at J, with 13 bases between. The sequence was collected from an adult with an advanced solid tumor such as melanoma, head and neck, liver or kidney cancer. The chain recombines TRBV4-2 with TRBJ1-2, with D hard to call. The material sequenced was CD4+ or CD8+ T cells sorted from blood, taken in a trial of the OX40 agonist ivuxolimab. CDR3 in amino acids: CASSQDTVADYGYTF. The DNA for the CDR3 is TGTGCCAGCAGCCAAGATACCGTGGCAGATTATGGCTACACCTTC.